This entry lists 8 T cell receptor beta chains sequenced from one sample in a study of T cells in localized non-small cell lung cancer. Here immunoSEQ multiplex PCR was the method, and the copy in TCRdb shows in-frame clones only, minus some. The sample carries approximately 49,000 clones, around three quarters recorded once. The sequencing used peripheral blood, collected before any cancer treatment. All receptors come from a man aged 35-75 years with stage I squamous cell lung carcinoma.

Written as DNA, the CDR3 is TGTGCCAGCAGTTTAATGGGGGCACAAGAGACCCAGTACTTC. It codes for CASSLMGAQETQYF. J is TRBJ2-5 and V is TRBV27; D perhaps matches TRBD1 (6 bases). CDR3 length: 14 residues. Germline V gives CDR1 MNHEY, CDR2 SMNVEV (reference sequence). With 2 bases removed from V and 2 bases from J, the gap between germline ends came to 9 bases.

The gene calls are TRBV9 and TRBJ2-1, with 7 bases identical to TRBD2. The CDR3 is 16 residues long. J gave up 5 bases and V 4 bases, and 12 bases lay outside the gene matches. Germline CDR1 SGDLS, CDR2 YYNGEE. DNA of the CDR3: TGTGCCAGCAGCCACCGTCCGGGGGGTGATAACAATGAGCAGTTCTTC. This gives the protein CASSHRPGGDNNEQFF.

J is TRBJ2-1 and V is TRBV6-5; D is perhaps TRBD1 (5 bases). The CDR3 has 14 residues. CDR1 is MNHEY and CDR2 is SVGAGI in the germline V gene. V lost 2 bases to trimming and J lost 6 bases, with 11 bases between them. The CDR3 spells CASSYGARSNEQFF. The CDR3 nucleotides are TGTGCCAGCAGTTACGGGGCACGAAGCAATGAGCAGTTCTTC.

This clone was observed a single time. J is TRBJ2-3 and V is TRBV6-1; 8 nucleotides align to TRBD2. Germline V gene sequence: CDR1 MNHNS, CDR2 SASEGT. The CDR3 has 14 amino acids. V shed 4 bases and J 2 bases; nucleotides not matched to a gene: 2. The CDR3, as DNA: TGTGCCAGCAGTGGCGGGGGGTCCACAGATACGCAGTATTTT. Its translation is CASSGGGSTDTQYF.

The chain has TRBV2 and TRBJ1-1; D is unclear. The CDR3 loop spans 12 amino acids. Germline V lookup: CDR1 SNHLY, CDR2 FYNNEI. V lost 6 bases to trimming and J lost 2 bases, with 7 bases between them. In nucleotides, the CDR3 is TGTGCCAGCAGCTGGTCCAACACTGAAGCTTTCTTT. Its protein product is CASSWSNTEAFF. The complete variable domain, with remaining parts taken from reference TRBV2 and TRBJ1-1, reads EPEVTQTPSHQVTQMGQEVILRCVPISNHLYFYWYRQILGQKVEFLVSFYNNEISEKSEIFDDQFSVERPDGSNFTLKIRSTKLEDSAMYFCASSWSNTEAFFGQGTRLTVV.

Here the CDR3 reads CASSDLTGNTEAFF. Written as DNA, the CDR3 is TGTGCCAGCAGTGACCTTACAGGGAACACTGAAGCTTTCTTT. V gene TRBV6-1 combines with J gene TRBJ1-1; TRBD1 might be the D (5 bases). Germline lookup yields CDR1 MNHNS and CDR2 SASEGT. V was pared by 3 bases and J by 1 base, with 9 bases between. The CDR3 extends over 14 amino acids.

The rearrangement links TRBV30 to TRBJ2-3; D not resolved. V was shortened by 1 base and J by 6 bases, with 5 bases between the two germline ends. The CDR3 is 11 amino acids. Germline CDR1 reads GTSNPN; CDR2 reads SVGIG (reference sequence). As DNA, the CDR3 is TGTGCCTGGAGTGGGGCCGATACGCAGTATTTT. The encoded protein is CAWSGADTQYF.

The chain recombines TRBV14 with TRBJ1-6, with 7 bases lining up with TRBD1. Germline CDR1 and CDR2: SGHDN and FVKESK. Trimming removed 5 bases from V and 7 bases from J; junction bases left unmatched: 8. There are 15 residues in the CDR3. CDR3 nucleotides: TGTGCCAGCAGCTTTGACAGGGTGGGGAATTCACCCCTCCACTTT. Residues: CASSFDRVGNSPLHF.